The rows below give T cell receptor beta chains drawn from one sample of a study of T cell responses to AZD1222 COVID-19 vaccine. The protocol was immunoSEQ multiplex PCR, while the TCRdb copy is restricted to in-frame clones and leaves out a portion. The sample has around 120,000 clones; approximately 90% are singletons. The sequencing here drew on peripheral blood, taken on day 0 of AZD1222 vaccination. The source is an adult in good health. Both conserved end residues are part of each CDR3. The order of the fields is V gene, clone size, CDR3 length, D gene, J gene, CDR3 DNA, CDR3 protein. A D gene is named only where the DNA matches it firmly. The size of a clone is reported for some rows only, either as once, few or many, or as a class for expanded clones.

v_gene: TRBV28
abundance: .
len: 15
d_gene: TRBD2
j_gene: TRBJ2-3
CDR3nt: TGTGCCAGCAGTTTAGCGGGAGGAGGCACAGATACGCAGTATTTT
CDR3aa: CASSLAGGGTDTQYF

v_gene: TRBV15
abundance: .
len: 13
d_gene: .
j_gene: TRBJ2-7
CDR3nt: TGTGCCACCAGCAGAGATTCTTCCTACGAGCAGTACTTC
CDR3aa: CATSRDSSYEQYF

v_gene: TRBV24-1
abundance: .
len: 14
d_gene: TRBD2
j_gene: TRBJ2-1
CDR3nt: TGTGCCACCAAAACTAGCGGAGCCGACAATGAGCAGTTCTTC
CDR3aa: CATKTSGADNEQFF

v_gene: TRBV2
abundance: .
len: 17
d_gene: .
j_gene: TRBJ1-6
CDR3nt: TGTGCCAGCAGTGACGGGGGTACTAGCTCCTATAATTCACCCCTCCACTTT
CDR3aa: CASSDGGTSSYNSPLHF

v_gene: TRBV2
abundance: once
len: 12
d_gene: .
j_gene: TRBJ2-4
CDR3nt: TGTGCCAGCAGTGAAGTGACAGACATTCAGTACTTC
CDR3aa: CASSEVTDIQYF

v_gene: TRBV28
abundance: .
len: 15
d_gene: .
j_gene: TRBJ1-1
CDR3nt: TGTGCCAGCAGTTTATTCGGCGGAACGAGCACTGAAGCTTTCTTT
CDR3aa: CASSLFGGTSTEAFF

v_gene: TRBV5-4
abundance: .
len: 14
d_gene: .
j_gene: TRBJ2-1
CDR3nt: TGTGCCAGCAGCTTGCCTAGCGAGGACAATGAGCAGTTCTTC
CDR3aa: CASSLPSEDNEQFF

v_gene: TRBV11-2
abundance: .
len: 15
d_gene: TRBD1
j_gene: TRBJ2-5
CDR3nt: TGTGCCAGCAGCCCGGACAGGGGGACGAGGGAGACCCAGTACTTC
CDR3aa: CASSPDRGTRETQYF

v_gene: TRBV6-6
abundance: .
len: 13
d_gene: .
j_gene: TRBJ1-5
CDR3nt: TGTGCCAGCGTGGGGGGGCCCAATCAGCCCCAGCATTTT
CDR3aa: CASVGGPNQPQHF

v_gene: TRBV19
abundance: .
len: 13
d_gene: .
j_gene: TRBJ1-5
CDR3nt: TGTGCCAGTAGTCCACAGGGTGGTCAGCCCCAGCATTTT
CDR3aa: CASSPQGGQPQHF

v_gene: TRBV30
abundance: .
len: 13
d_gene: TRBD1
j_gene: TRBJ2-5
CDR3nt: TGTGCCTGGACACAGGGGGCTTATGAGACCCAGTACTTC
CDR3aa: CAWTQGAYETQYF

v_gene: TRBV9
abundance: .
len: 15
d_gene: .
j_gene: TRBJ2-7
CDR3nt: TGTGCCAGCAGCGTCAGATCGGGGGACGGTGTCGAGCAGTACTTC
CDR3aa: CASSVRSGDGVEQYF

v_gene: TRBV5-1
abundance: .
len: 12
d_gene: .
j_gene: TRBJ2-1
CDR3nt: TGCGCCAGCAGCTTGGAAGGAAATGAGCAGTTCTTC
CDR3aa: CASSLEGNEQFF

v_gene: TRBV7-2
abundance: .
len: 11
d_gene: .
j_gene: TRBJ2-7
CDR3nt: TGTGCCAGCAGCTTAAGCCACGAGCAGTACTTC
CDR3aa: CASSLSHEQYF

v_gene: TRBV19
abundance: .
len: 14
d_gene: TRBD1
j_gene: TRBJ2-7
CDR3nt: TGTGCCAGTAGTGACCGGACAGGGGGCGCCGGGCAGTACTTC
CDR3aa: CASSDRTGGAGQYF

v_gene: TRBV28
abundance: .
len: 12
d_gene: .
j_gene: TRBJ1-6
CDR3nt: TGCGCGTGTGGGCGGCTTAATTCACCCCTCCACTTT
CDR3aa: CACGRLNSPLHF

v_gene: TRBV10-3
abundance: .
len: 14
d_gene: .
j_gene: TRBJ2-7
CDR3nt: TGTGCCATCAGGGGGATTGCGCCAGGCTACGAGCAGTACTTC
CDR3aa: CAIRGIAPGYEQYF